This TCR beta chain was retrieved from a study of post-analysis software for immune sequencing data (dated by TCRdb to between 2014 and 2016). For the study in its entirety: Recorded disease courses included relapsing-remitting, secondary progressive and progressive-relapsing multiple sclerosis, with some patients lacking subtype annotation. The patient repertoires were set against around eleven previously published healthy control repertoires from donors whose ages ranged from roughly 6 to 25 years. A subset of samples was prepared in parallel using single-end sample barcoding, then pooled and co-amplified after Illumina adapter ligation.

TCR beta repertoires were profiled from peripheral blood of approximately 13 young patients with multiple sclerosis to demonstrate the VDJtools post-analysis software. Multiple sclerosis patients were children and adolescents aged about 6 to 16 years. Study-wide findings and limitations: When samples were clustered directly using the F measure, samples prepared in the same batch co-clustered strongly, which prompted a batch-effect correction. Normalized Chao1 diversity was significantly lower in multiple sclerosis patients than controls, suggesting substantial peripheral T-cell clonal expansion. The control group was slightly older than the multiple sclerosis patient group.

Libraries were built with PCR. Instrument on record: Illumina HiSeq 2500. Unique molecular identifiers were incorporated into TCR beta cDNA libraries to reduce PCR and sequencing biases. Roughly 0.5 million cDNA molecules were obtained per 1 to 10 million input T cells, so each molecule approximated one T cell. Patient libraries were prepared and sequenced with the same protocol used for the earlier healthy control dataset. Within a given batch, samples were prepared together, multiplexed and sequenced on the same HiSeq lane. As for how the authors treated the data: MIGEC was used to process the raw barcoded reads, and molecular identifier groups with only a single read were discarded before consensus assembly and CDR3 extraction. Clonotype tables were post-analysed with VDJtools, normalizing diversity by down-sampling all datasets to the smallest sample size. Repertoire overlap clustering matched CDR3 amino acid but not nucleotide sequences to correct batch-related cross-sample contamination. TCRdb reworked the public reads: Q25 trimming with fastp, MiXCR clone assembly, productive beta chains retained. For every CDR3 protein sequence, its rows merge into one entry that carries the most common genes and DNA. V and J calls and clone size were set by TCRdb, not the authors. The sample yields about 430,000 distinct CDR3 sequences; less than 40% were counted once. Of the sample, approximately 7.7% falls within the top ten clones.

This clonotype showed up just a few times. Its target antigen remains unknown. Nothing much larger sits one base from this clone, and base qualities are not available. The TCR was taken from a girl aged 2 to 9 with multiple sclerosis. Sequencing input: blood.

The DNA reads TGTGCCAGCAGCTTGGCCCGCGGGTTTTATAATTCACCCCTCCACTTT. Its product reads: CASSLARGFYNSPLHF. The chain couples TRBV5-5 to TRBJ1-6; the D gene cannot be named for sure. The junction carries 11 bases between V and J, which are trimmed by 0 bases and 4 bases respectively. Taken from the germline V gene (reference sequence), the CDR1 and CDR2 loops are SGHKS and YYEKEE. The CDR3, from cysteine to phenylalanine, totals 16 residues. Kept here is only the CDR3 DNA, which spans 48 bases and is read in frame from base 1.